This T cell receptor (beta chain) was profiled in a study of blood T cell repertoires in COVID-19. Study details: Whether acute or convalescent, the COVID-19 samples came from the United States, Italy and Spain. From T cells, B-cell-depleted T cells, or PBMCs came the material, which was cDNA or gDNA.

The ends lost 1 base at V and 8 bases at J; junction bases unmatched: 0. This CDR3 comprises 13 residues. The germline V gene encodes CDR1 SGHAT and CDR2 FQNNGV. The assay was immunoSEQ multiplex PCR, and TCRdb's table has in-frame clones only and misses some. The sample shows a few hundred thousand clones, about 82% of them seen only once. The sequence came from a woman in her fifties or sixties with acute or convalescent COVID-19. What was sequenced was peripheral blood. This chain connects TRBV11-2 to TRBJ2-1; 9 nucleotides agree with TRBD1. Here the CDR3 reads CASSLGQGDEQFF. CDR3 DNA sequence: TGTGCCAGCAGCTTAGGACAGGGGGATGAGCAGTTCTTC.